This paragraph reports one T cell receptor beta chain. Its specificity is not known. One end of the junction varies from germline; a read error may be responsible. In donors with ophthalmopathy, activity was moderate-to-severe, with CAS ≥3, NOSPECS ≥4 and duration under 3 months. The sample is drawn from a study of Graves' ophthalmopathy and Graves' hyperthyroidism. Whole-study context: There was a collection of peripheral blood at initial diagnosis, before any treatment. Study conclusions and caveats: A 13-signature model separated ophthalmopathy from stable hyperthyroidism, reaching around 90% sensitivity and less than 82% specificity cross-validated. The model flagged ophthalmopathy progression at about 68% sensitivity and 72% to 80% specificity.

The CDR3 extends over 14 amino acids. Germline CDR1 is SGHTA and CDR2 is FQGTGA. Amplification of the TCR beta CDR3 regions used RNA transcripts (as template). HTBI primers were employed in first-round RT-PCR, then a second-round multiplex PCR followed. From the multiplex PCR reads, TCRdb called clonotypes with MiXCR, one entry per CDR3 protein. Found here are approximately 460,000 distinct CDR3 sequences, approximately 15% of them singletons; the top ten hold over 8%. Sequenced input: blood. The chain has TRBV7-3 and TRBJ2-7; 7 bases are shared with TRBD2. This clonotype was sampled from a woman in her 30s with Graves' ophthalmopathy. Written as DNA, the CDR3 is TGTGCCAGCTGCTTAGGACCCGGGGGGAACGAGCAGTACTTC. Translating it yields CASCLGPGGNEQYF.